This passage covers 6 T cell receptor beta chains from one sample sequenced in a study of monozygotic twins with cystic fibrosis. TCRdb's table, derived via immunoSEQ multiplex PCR, lists solely in-frame clones and lacks some. This table holds some 33,000 clones, just over 90% found once. The sample consisted of blood. These receptors were collected from a boy aged 2 to 9 with cystic fibrosis.

The gene calls are TRBV6-6 and TRBJ2-7; D uncertain. Germline V gene lookup returns CDR1 MNHNY and CDR2 SVGAGI (reference sequence). Trimming pared 5 bases from V and 0 bases from J, leaving 11 bases between. The CDR3 extends over 14 amino acids. In nucleotides, the CDR3 is TGTGCCAGCAGTCTAGTCAGTAGCTCCTACGAGCAGTACTTC. This translates into CASSLVSSSYEQYF.

V usage is TRBV19 and J usage is TRBJ1-4; 8 bases map to TRBD1. There are 13 residues in the CDR3. Germline trimming cut 4 bases from V and 8 bases from J; bases unmatched to any gene: 3. Germline V CDR1 and CDR2: LNHDA, SQIVND (reference sequence). CDR3 in DNA: TGTGCCAGTAGTAGGACAGGGAGGGAAAAACTGTTTTTT. The encoded protein is CASSRTGREKLFF.

The chain uses TRBV15 and TRBJ2-3; D is unresolved. The CDR3 loop spans 15 amino acids. CDR1 and CDR2 from the germline V gene are LNHNV and YYDKDF (reference sequence). V was cut by 0 bases and J by 0 bases, with 7 bases left in between. This CDR3 reads CATSRDTSSTDTQYF. DNA for the CDR3: TGTGCCACCAGCAGAGACACGTCTAGCACAGATACGCAGTATTTT. Supplemented by reference TRBV15 and TRBJ2-3, the full variable domain reads DAMVIQNPRYQVTQFGKPVTLSCSQTLNHNVMYWYQQKSSQAPKLLFHYYDKDFNNEADTPDNFQSRRPNTSFCFLDIRSPGLGDTAMYLCATSRDTSSTDTQYFGPGTRLTVL.

This clone was counted between two and nine times. The chain links TRBV4-2 to TRBJ2-1; 9 bases map to TRBD2. V was clipped by 0 bases and J by 12 bases; unmatched bases: 12. CDR1 and CDR2 (germline): LGHNA, YNFKEQ. CDR3 length: 16 amino acids. CDR3 sequence (DNA): TGTGCCAGCAGCCAAGATGGGGCTAGCGGGGTAGTTGTGCAGTTCTTC. Translating it yields CASSQDGASGVVVQFF.

The rearrangement joins TRBV4-1 to TRBJ2-7, with D tentatively TRBD2 (6 bases). This CDR3 is built from 14 residues. Germline loops: CDR1 MGHRA, CDR2 YSYEKL. Trimming stripped 1 base from V and 6 bases from J, with 13 bases between. CDR3 sequence reads: CASSQAEGMGEQYF. In nucleotides, the CDR3 is TGCGCCAGCAGCCAAGCGGAGGGAATGGGCGAGCAGTACTTC.

The chain uses TRBV5-1 and TRBJ2-5; either TRBD1 or TRBD2 may supply D (5 bases each). The CDR3 loop spans 16 amino acids. V was trimmed by 0 bases and J by 2 bases, leaving 14 bases between them. Germline assignment: CDR1 SGHRS and CDR2 YFSETQ. For the CDR3, the DNA is TGCGCCAGCAGCTTGGCCGGGGCAGCCCGTCAAGAGACCCAGTACTTC. Encoded protein: CASSLAGAARQETQYF.